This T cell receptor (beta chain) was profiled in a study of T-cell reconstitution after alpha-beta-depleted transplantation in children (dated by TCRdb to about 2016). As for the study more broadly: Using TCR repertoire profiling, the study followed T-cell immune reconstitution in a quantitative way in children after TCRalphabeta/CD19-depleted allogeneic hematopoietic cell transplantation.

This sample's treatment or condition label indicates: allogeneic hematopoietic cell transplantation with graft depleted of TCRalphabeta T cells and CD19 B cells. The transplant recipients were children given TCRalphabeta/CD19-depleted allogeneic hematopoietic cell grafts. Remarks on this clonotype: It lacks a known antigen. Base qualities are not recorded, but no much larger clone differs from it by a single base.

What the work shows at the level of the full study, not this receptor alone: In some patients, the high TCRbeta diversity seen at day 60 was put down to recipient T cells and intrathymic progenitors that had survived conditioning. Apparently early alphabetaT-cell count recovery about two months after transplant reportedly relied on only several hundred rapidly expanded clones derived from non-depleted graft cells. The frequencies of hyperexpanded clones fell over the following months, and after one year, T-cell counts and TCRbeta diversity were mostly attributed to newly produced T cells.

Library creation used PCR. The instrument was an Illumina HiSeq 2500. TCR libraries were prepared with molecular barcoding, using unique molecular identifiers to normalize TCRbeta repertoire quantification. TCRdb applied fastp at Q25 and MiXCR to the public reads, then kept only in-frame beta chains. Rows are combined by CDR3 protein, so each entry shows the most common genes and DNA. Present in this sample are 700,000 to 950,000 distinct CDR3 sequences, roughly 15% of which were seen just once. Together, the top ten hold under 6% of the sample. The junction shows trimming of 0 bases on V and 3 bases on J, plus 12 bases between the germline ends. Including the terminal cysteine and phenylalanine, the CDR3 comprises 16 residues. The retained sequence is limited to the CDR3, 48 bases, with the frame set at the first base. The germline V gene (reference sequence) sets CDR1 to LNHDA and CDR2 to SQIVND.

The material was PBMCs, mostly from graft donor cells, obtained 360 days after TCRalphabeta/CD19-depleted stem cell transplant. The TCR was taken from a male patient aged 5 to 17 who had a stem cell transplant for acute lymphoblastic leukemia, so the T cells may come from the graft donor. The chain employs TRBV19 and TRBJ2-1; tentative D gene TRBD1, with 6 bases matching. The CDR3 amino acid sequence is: CASSIDLEDSYNEQFF. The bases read TGTGCCAGTAGTATAGATTTAGAGGACAGCTACAATGAGCAGTTCTTC.